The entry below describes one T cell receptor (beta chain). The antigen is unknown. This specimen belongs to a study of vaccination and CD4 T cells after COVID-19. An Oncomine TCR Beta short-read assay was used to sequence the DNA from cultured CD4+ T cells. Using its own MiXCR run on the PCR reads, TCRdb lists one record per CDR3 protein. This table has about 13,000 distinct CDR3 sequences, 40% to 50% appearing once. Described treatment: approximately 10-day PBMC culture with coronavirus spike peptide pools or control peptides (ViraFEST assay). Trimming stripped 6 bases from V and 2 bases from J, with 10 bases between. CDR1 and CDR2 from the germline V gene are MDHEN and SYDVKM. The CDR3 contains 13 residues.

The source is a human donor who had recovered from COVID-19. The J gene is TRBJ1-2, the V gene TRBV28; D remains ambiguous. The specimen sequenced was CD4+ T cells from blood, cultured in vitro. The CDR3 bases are TGTGCCAGCAGCCCGCAAGTAAACTATGGCTACACCTTC. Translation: CASSPQVNYGYTF.